Listed here are 20 T cell receptor beta chains from one sample, sequenced in a study of control samples from healthy donors and cancer patients. TCRdb's copy holds only in-frame clones and misses some; the assay was immunoSEQ multiplex PCR. The sample has 200,000 to 250,000 clones, roughly 94% seen once. Material: blood. The receptors shown here come from a man aged 45-65 years in good health.

The chain joins TRBV7-4 to TRBJ1-1; the D is unclear. CDR1 and CDR2 from the germline V gene are SGHVT and SQSDAQ. This CDR3 region has 14 residues. V lost 3 bases and J 5 bases, leaving 13 bases between the germline ends. The CDR3 DNA is TGTGCCAGCAGCTTTCGCGCCCCGGGGACTGAAGCTTTCTTT. Protein product: CASSFRAPGTEAFF.

This clone was observed a single time. The V and J genes are TRBV5-5 and TRBJ1-4; a possible D gene is TRBD1 (5 bases). Per germline, CDR1 SGHKS and CDR2 YYEKEE (reference sequence). V gave up 0 bases and J gave up 1 base, with 13 bases separating them. The CDR3 contains 17 residues. CDR3 nucleotides: TGTGCCAGCAGCTTGGGCCCGCAGAGGGGAACTAATGAAAAACTGTTTTTT. Its protein product is CASSLGPQRGTNEKLFF.

This clone was seen just once. The CDR3: CASSPQGRSYGYTF. The CDR3 region has the DNA TGTGCCAGCAGCCCACAGGGGAGGAGCTATGGCTACACCTTC. The J gene is TRBJ1-2, the V gene TRBV3-1 (or the pseudogene TRBV3-2), with 7 bases matching TRBD1. V dropped 4 bases and J dropped 4; count of bases not matched to a gene: 6. The CDR3 sequence is 14 residues long. Germline-derived CDR1 and CDR2 are LGHDT and YNNKEL (reference sequence).

The chain is built from TRBV18 and TRBJ1-1; D ambiguous. Germline V CDR1 and CDR2: KGHSH, LQKENI. The germline V and J ends were trimmed by 3 bases and 5 bases, with 10 bases remaining between them. CDR3 length: 13 amino acids. CDR3 region: CASSPGVKTEAFF. CDR3 coding DNA: TGTGCCAGCTCACCTGGGGTCAAGACTGAAGCTTTCTTT.

The CDR3 loop is CASRRPSGGPTDTQYF. CDR3 DNA: TGTGCCAGCAGACGCCCTAGCGGGGGGCCCACAGATACGCAGTATTTT. The chain joins TRBV27 to TRBJ2-3, with 11 bases that match TRBD2. The J segment lost 2 bases and the V segment lost 6 bases, leaving 7 bases of the junction unmatched. Germline V CDR1 and CDR2: MNHEY, SMNVEV (reference sequence). The CDR3 covers 16 residues.

Here the CDR3 DNA reads TGTGCCAGCAGCTCTCGCCCCTATAATTCACCCCTCCACTTT. Residues: CASSSRPYNSPLHF. The rearrangement links TRBV5-5 to TRBJ1-6; D gene uncertain. The CDR3 length is 14 residues. The germline V and J ends were trimmed by 3 bases and 2 bases, with 6 bases remaining between them. CDR1 and CDR2 from the germline V gene are SGHKS and YYEKEE (reference sequence).

The rearrangement uses TRBV18 and TRBJ1-1; tentatively, D is TRBD1 (6 bases). V lost 3 bases to trimming and J lost 4 bases, with 15 bases between them. Looked up from germline, CDR1 is KGHSH and CDR2 is LQKENI. This CDR3 has 15 amino acids. The CDR3 nucleotides are TGTGCCAGCTCACCCCCGTCTAAGGGGGGCACTGAAGCTTTCTTT. It codes for CASSPPSKGGTEAFF.

The V and J genes are TRBV6-5 and TRBJ1-4, with 12 bases fitting TRBD1. CDR3 length: 14 amino acids. The V gene's germline CDR1 is MNHEY and CDR2 SVGAGI. After removal of 6 bases from V and 8 bases from J, the junction contained 4 bases not matched to a gene. CDR3 nucleotides: TGTGCCAGCAGGGGACAGGGGGCTTCGGAAAAACTGTTTTTT. The encoded protein is CASRGQGASEKLFF.

This CDR3 reads CASTRSGVVNTGELFF. CDR3 coding DNA: TGTGCCAGCACCCGGTCAGGGGTGGTGAACACCGGGGAGCTGTTTTTT. J is TRBJ2-2 and V is TRBV3-1 (or the pseudogene TRBV3-2); tentatively, D is TRBD1 (6 bases). The V gene's germline CDR1 is LGHDT and CDR2 YNNKEL (reference sequence). The CDR3 is 16 amino acids. The V gene lost 7 bases and the J gene lost 1 base, with 16 bases spanning the gap.

The chain is built from TRBV6-5 and TRBJ1-4; tentative D call: TRBD1 (5 bases). Germline CDR1 MNHEY, CDR2 SVGAGI. CDR3 length: 13 residues. V was trimmed by 6 bases and J by 5 bases, leaving 10 bases between them. The CDR3 loop reads CASSSRANEKLFF. CDR3 coding DNA: TGTGCCAGCAGCAGCAGGGCCAATGAAAAACTGTTTTTT.

There are many counts of this clone. This specimen includes other DNA sequences encoding the same CDR3. The gene calls are TRBV5-6 and TRBJ2-1; 7 positions agree with TRBD1. V shed 4 bases and J 2 bases; nucleotides not matched to a gene: 6. Germline V gene sequence: CDR1 SGHDT, CDR2 YYEEEE. The CDR3 contains 15 residues. This CDR3 is CASSPSGGPYNEQFF. The CDR3 DNA is TGTGCCAGCAGCCCCTCAGGGGGTCCCTACAATGAGCAGTTCTTC.

The J gene is TRBJ1-1, the V gene TRBV15, with TRBD1 matching over 10 bases. V gave up 3 bases and J gave up 5 bases; unmatched junction bases: 9. The CDR3 consists of 16 residues. Germline V gene lookup returns CDR1 LNHNV and CDR2 YYDKDF (reference sequence). The CDR3 region is CATSSDRGRGQTEAFF. The CDR3 region has the DNA TGTGCCACCAGCAGCGACAGGGGGCGCGGTCAGACTGAAGCTTTCTTT.

In regard to this clone: Other DNA sequences in the sample encode the same CDR3. The gene calls are TRBV5-4 and TRBJ2-2; TRBD2 aligns across 7 bases. CDR3 length: 14 residues. CDR1 is SGHNT and CDR2 is YYREEE in the germline V gene (reference sequence). The J segment lost 6 bases and the V segment lost 0 bases, leaving 2 bases of the junction unmatched. The CDR3 protein is CASSLGAGPGELFF. The CDR3 DNA reads as TGTGCCAGCAGCTTGGGAGCGGGGCCCGGGGAGCTGTTTTTT.

This clone was recorded only once. The chain uses TRBV15 and TRBJ1-1; D gene unclear. Germline CDR1 and CDR2: LNHNV and YYDKDF (reference sequence). The V end was cut by 4 bases, the J end by 0 bases, with 6 bases between. The CDR3 is made up of 13 amino acids. The CDR3 loop reads CATSNRLNTEAFF. The CDR3 DNA reads as TGTGCCACCAGCAATAGACTGAACACTGAAGCTTTCTTT.

The gene calls are TRBV28 and TRBJ1-5; TRBD1 might be the D (6 bases). CDR1 is MDHEN, CDR2 SYDVKM, per germline. V lost 7 bases and J lost 6, with 16 bases in between. CDR3 size: 14 residues. CDR3: CASTTQGSGQPQHF. The CDR3 DNA reads as TGTGCCAGCACCACACAGGGTTCGGGTCAGCCCCAGCATTTT.

This chain links TRBV7-9 with TRBJ2-1; a possible D gene is TRBD2 (6 bases). The V end was cut by 3 bases, the J end by 7 bases, with 7 bases between. This CDR3 has 12 amino acids. Per germline, CDR1 SEHNR and CDR2 FQNEAQ (reference sequence). CDR3 residues: CASSLLANEQFF. The CDR3 DNA follows: TGTGCCAGCAGCTTGCTAGCGAATGAGCAGTTCTTC. Complete variable domain (other parts from reference TRBV7-9 and TRBJ2-1): DTGVSQNPRHKITKRGQNVTFRCDPISEHNRLYWYRQTLGQGPEFLTYFQNEAQLEKSRLLSDRFSAERPKGSFSTLEIQRTEQGDSAMYLCASSLLANEQFFGPGTRLTVL.

The chain recombines TRBV20-1 with TRBJ2-3; D is unclear. The CDR3 sequence is 10 residues long. Trimming took off 6 bases at V and 6 bases at J, with 7 bases between the two ends. Germline-derived CDR1 and CDR2 are DFQATT and SNEGSKA (reference sequence). DNA for the CDR3: TGCAGTGCCTCGCGCGATACGCAGTATTTT. Amino acid sequence: CSASRDTQYF.

The chain is built from TRBV27 and TRBJ1-2; unclear D gene. The V gene's germline CDR1 is MNHEY and CDR2 SMNVEV (reference sequence). This CDR3 region has 14 residues. Deletions cut 5 bases from V and 7 bases from J, with 17 bases between. The CDR3 here is CASSQRGFNGGYTF. Here the CDR3 DNA reads TGTGCCAGCAGTCAAAGAGGGTTCAACGGTGGCTACACCTTC.

This chain links TRBV5-1 with TRBJ2-3; 12 nucleotides agree with TRBD2. The CDR3 totals 16 residues. V gave up 4 bases and J gave up 2 bases; unmatched junction bases: 5. Germline V gives CDR1 SGHRS, CDR2 YFSETQ. The CDR3: CASSPGLAGHTDTQYF. The CDR3 bases are TGCGCCAGCAGCCCCGGACTAGCGGGGCACACAGATACGCAGTATTTT. The variable domain in full, with the rest retrieved from reference TRBV5-1 and TRBJ2-3, is KAGVTQTPRYLIKTRGQQVTLSCSPISGHRSVSWYQQTPGQGLQFLFEYFSETQRNKGNFPGRFSGRQFSNSRSEMNVSTLELGDSALYLCASSPGLAGHTDTQYFGPGTRLTVL.

The chain links TRBV7-3 to TRBJ2-2; 7 nucleotides agree with TRBD1. Trimming at V came to 4 bases and at J to 5 bases, leaving 4 bases not matched to a gene. Germline lookup yields CDR1 SGHTA and CDR2 FQGTGA. This CDR3 is built from 14 residues. In nucleotides, the CDR3 is TGTGCCAGCAGCTCGACAGGGTCGACCGGGGAGCTGTTTTTT. It specifies CASSSTGSTGELFF.